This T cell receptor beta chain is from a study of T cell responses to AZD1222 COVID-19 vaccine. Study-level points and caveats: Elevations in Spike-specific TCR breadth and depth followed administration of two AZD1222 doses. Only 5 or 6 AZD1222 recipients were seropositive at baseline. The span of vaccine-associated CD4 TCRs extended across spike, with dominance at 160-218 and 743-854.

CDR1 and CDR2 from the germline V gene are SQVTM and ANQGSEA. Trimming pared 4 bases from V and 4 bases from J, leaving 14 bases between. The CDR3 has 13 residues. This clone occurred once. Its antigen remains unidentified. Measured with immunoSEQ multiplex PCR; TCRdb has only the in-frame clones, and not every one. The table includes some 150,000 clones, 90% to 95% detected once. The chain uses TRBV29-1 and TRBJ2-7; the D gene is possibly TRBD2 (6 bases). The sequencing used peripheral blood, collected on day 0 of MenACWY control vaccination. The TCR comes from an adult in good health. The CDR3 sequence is CSVAGTSLYEQYF. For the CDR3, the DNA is TGCAGCGTTGCGGGGACTTCTCTTTACGAGCAGTACTTC.